This T cell receptor beta chain stems from a study of blood T cell repertoires in COVID-19. Original processing methods: Reference gene primer amplification gave estimated nucleated cell counts. The table came from immunoSEQ multiplex PCR; TCRdb's copy has only in-frame clones and leaves some out. Clonal size and the V and J genes are those of that table, whereas D and trimming came from the DNA. The data hold about 180,000 clones, with roughly 87% observed a single time. This receptor was taken from a woman aged 45-65 years with acute or convalescent COVID-19. Material: peripheral blood.

CDR3 sequence reads: CASSSGTGANVLTF. The CDR3 coding sequence is TGTGCCAGCAGTTCAGGTACTGGGGCCAACGTCCTGACTTTC. V is TRBV11-3 and J is TRBJ2-6; D is undetermined. The V gene lost 6 bases and the J gene lost 2 bases, with 8 bases spanning the gap. CDR1 is SGHNT, CDR2 YENEEA, per germline. The CDR3 covers 14 residues.